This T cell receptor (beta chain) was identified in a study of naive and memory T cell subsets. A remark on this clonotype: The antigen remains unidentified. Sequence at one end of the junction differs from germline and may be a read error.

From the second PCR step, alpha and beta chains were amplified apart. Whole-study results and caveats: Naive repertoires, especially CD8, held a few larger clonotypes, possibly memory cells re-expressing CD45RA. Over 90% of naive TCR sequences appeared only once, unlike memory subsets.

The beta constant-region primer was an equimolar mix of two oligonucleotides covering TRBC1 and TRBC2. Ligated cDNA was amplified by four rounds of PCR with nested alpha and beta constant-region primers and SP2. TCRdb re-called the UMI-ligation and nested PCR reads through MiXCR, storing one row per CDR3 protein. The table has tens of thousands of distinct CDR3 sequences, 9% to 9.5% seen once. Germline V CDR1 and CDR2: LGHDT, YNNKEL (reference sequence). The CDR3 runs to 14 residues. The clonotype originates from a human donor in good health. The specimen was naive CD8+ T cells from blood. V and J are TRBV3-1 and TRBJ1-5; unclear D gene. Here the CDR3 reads CASSQDRSNQPQRF. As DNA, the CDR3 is TGTGCCAGCAGCCAAGACAGGTCAAATCAGCCCCAGCGTTTT.